The 29 T cell receptor beta chains in this list originate from one sample, sequenced in a study of shared clonotypes between healthy human individuals. TCRdb's table, derived via immunoSEQ multiplex PCR, lists solely in-frame clones and lacks some. The sample records a few hundred thousand clones, under 80% being singletons. Material: memory CD4+ T cells sorted from blood. Subset described: CD45RA-negative fraction. All receptors derive from a man aged 25-40 years in good health.

The chain links TRBV2 to TRBJ2-3, with D perhaps given as TRBD1 or TRBD2 (5 bases each). The V gene's germline CDR1 is SNHLY and CDR2 FYNNEI. V lost 6 bases and J 2 bases, leaving 9 bases between the germline ends. The CDR3 contains 13 residues. The CDR3 coding sequence is TGTGCCAGCAGACGGGGCTTCACAGATACGCAGTATTTT. Its protein product is CASRRGFTDTQYF.

V usage is TRBV7-8 and J usage is TRBJ2-7; perhaps TRBD1 as D (6 bases). This CDR3 has 14 amino acids. V lost 1 base, J lost 3 bases, and 10 bases lay in between. CDR1 SGHVS and CDR2 FQNEAQ come from the germline V gene. The CDR3 spells CASSLGRGVYEQYF. CDR3 sequence (DNA): TGTGCCAGCAGCTTAGGCAGGGGCGTCTACGAGCAGTACTTC.

The rearrangement links TRBV19 to TRBJ2-5; the D is unclear. V lost 7 bases to trimming and J lost 2 bases, with 11 bases between them. Germline CDR1 is LNHDA and CDR2 is SQIVND (reference sequence). The CDR3 consists of 13 residues. The CDR3 DNA is TGTGCCAGTACCACAATTGGGCAAGAGACCCAGTACTTC. This encodes CASTTIGQETQYF.

This clone was seen repeatedly, ten times or more. The V call is TRBV21-1, the J call TRBJ2-1. TRBV21-1 is labeled a pseudogene. The CDR3 sequence is 12 residues long. The CDR3 sequence is CASIRGGYEQFF. The CDR3 bases are TGTGCCAGCATCAGAGGGGGGTATGAGCAGTTCTTC.

This clone was picked up a small number of times. The chain uses TRBV29-1 and TRBJ2-7; D may be TRBD1 or TRBD2 (5 bases each). The ends were cut back, 5 bases at V and 3 bases at J, with 26 bases in the middle. Germline values: CDR1 SQVTM, CDR2 ANQGSEA. CDR3 size: 17 residues. The DNA of the CDR3 is TGCAGCGTTAGGCCAGGGCATCGGGAATCGAGTAACTACGAGCAGTACTTC. Its translation: CSVRPGHRESSNYEQYF.

In this sample, this clone turned up many times. The J gene is TRBJ2-1, the V gene TRBV19, with TRBD2 matching over 9 bases. Trimming removed 3 bases from V and 5 bases from J; junction bases left unmatched: 5. The CDR3 is 15 residues long. The germline CDR1 and CDR2 sequences are LNHDA and SQIVND (reference sequence). CDR3 DNA: TGTGCCAGTAGTATCCTAGCGGGATTACACAATGAGCAGTTCTTC. Translating it yields CASSILAGLHNEQFF. Combining the CDR3 with reference TRBV19 and TRBJ2-1 gives the whole variable domain DGGITQSPKYLFRKEGQNVTLSCEQNLNHDAMYWYRQDPGQGLRLIYYSQIVNDFQKGDIAEGYSVSREKKESFPLTVTSAQKNPTAFYLCASSILAGLHNEQFFGPGTRLTVL.

The chain carries TRBV6-1 and TRBJ2-7; D call uncertain. Trimming took off 3 bases at V and 6 bases at J, with 15 bases between the two ends. CDR1 and CDR2 from the germline V gene are MNHNS and SASEGT. The CDR3 has 14 residues. The CDR3 DNA follows: TGTGCCAGCAGTGAGTGGCTAGGCGACGGCGAGCAGTACTTC. It codes for CASSEWLGDGEQYF.

The rearrangement uses TRBV15 and TRBJ2-7; D is unclear. The CDR3 is made up of 13 amino acids. CDR1 is LNHNV, CDR2 YYDKDF, per germline (reference sequence). Trimming removed 0 bases from V and 6 bases from J, with 9 bases in between. The DNA for the CDR3 is TGTGCCACCAGCAGAGATCTCACTGTCGAGCAGTACTTC. Its translation: CATSRDLTVEQYF.

The rearrangement uses TRBV2 and TRBJ2-1; D is possibly TRBD2 (6 bases). V was cut by 2 bases and J by 4 bases, with 6 bases left in between. The CDR3 extends over 13 amino acids. Germline values: CDR1 SNHLY, CDR2 FYNNEI. The CDR3 spells CASSEREYNEQFF. Written as DNA, the CDR3 is TGTGCCAGCAGTGAACGGGAGTACAATGAGCAGTTCTTC.

The chain uses TRBV28 and TRBJ1-1; tentatively, D is TRBD1 (5 bases). This CDR3 is built from 15 residues. V lost 6 bases, J lost 1 base, and 15 bases lay in between. Looked up from germline, CDR1 is MDHEN and CDR2 is SYDVKM. The CDR3 loop reads CASRAPRTRNTEAFF. CDR3 nucleotides: TGTGCCAGCAGAGCTCCCCGGACAAGGAACACTGAAGCTTTCTTT.

The J gene is TRBJ1-3, the V gene TRBV29-1; D gene unclear. The germline V and J ends were trimmed by 7 bases and 0 bases, with 7 bases remaining between them. Germline values: CDR1 SQVTM, CDR2 ANQGSEA. The CDR3 is 12 amino acids. The CDR3 region has the DNA TGCAGCGCAAGCAGCTCTGGAAACACCATATATTTT. It is translated as CSASSSGNTIYF.

The chain couples TRBV11-2 to TRBJ2-5; TRBD1 matches at 7 bases. The J call may not be correct, given that the DNA end is closer to TRBJ2-7. Germline V gene data show CDR1 as SGHAT and CDR2 as FQNNGV. The CDR3 is made up of 13 amino acids. Here the CDR3 DNA reads TGTGCCAGCAGCTCATACAGGGGTTACGAGCAGTACTTC. Protein sequence: CASSSYRGYEQYF.

A note on this clone: Compared with germline, one end of the junction differs, possibly owing to a read error. V and J are TRBV11-3 and TRBJ2-1; D is ambiguous. The CDR3 covers 14 residues. Germline V gives CDR1 SGHNT, CDR2 YENEEA. The CDR3 loop reads CASSLDPYNNEQFF. In DNA, the CDR3 is TGTGCCAGCAGCCTAGACCCGTATAACAATGAGCAGTTCTTC.

The CDR3 DNA follows: TGTGCCAGCAGCCCCGAAGGGAGAGGTGAGCAGTTCTTC. This codes for CASSPEGRGEQFF. This chain links TRBV11-3 with TRBJ2-1; a possible D gene is TRBD2 (5 bases). V was clipped by 5 bases and J by 9 bases, with 14 bases between them. The length of the CDR3 is 13 residues. The germline CDR1 and CDR2 sequences are SGHNT and YENEEA.

Note on this clone: This sample also contains other DNA sequences that code for the same CDR3. Here the CDR3 DNA reads TGTGCCAGCAGCGCCGAGGAGACCCAGTACTTC. Residues: CASSAEETQYF. The chain recombines TRBV7-8 with TRBJ2-5; D remains unclear. The CDR3 runs 11 residues. The V end was cut by 5 bases, the J end by 5 bases, with 6 bases between. Germline loops: CDR1 SGHVS, CDR2 FQNEAQ.

The V gene is TRBV11-1, the J gene TRBJ2-3; D gene uncertain. Germline lookup yields CDR1 SGHAT and CDR2 FQDESV (reference sequence). V lost 4 bases to trimming and J lost 8 bases, with 7 bases between them. The CDR3 sequence is 11 residues long. DNA of the CDR3: TGTGCCAGCAGCTCCGGTACTACGCAGTATTTT. This gives the protein CASSSGTTQYF.

The CDR3 spells CASSLAWQGVYGYTF. CDR3 DNA: TGTGCCAGCAGTTTGGCCTGGCAGGGGGTCTATGGCTACACCTTC. The V call is TRBV28, the J call TRBJ1-2, with 7 bases lining up with TRBD1. The CDR3 contains 15 residues. CDR1 is MDHEN, CDR2 SYDVKM, per germline. V shed 3 bases, J shed 4 bases, and the junction held 8 bases outside the gene matches.

The rearrangement joins TRBV9 to TRBJ2-3; 8 bases match TRBD2. After removal of 6 bases from V and 5 bases from J, the junction contained 8 bases not matched to a gene. Germline values: CDR1 SGDLS, CDR2 YYNGEE. The CDR3 totals 14 residues. CDR3 nucleotide sequence: TGTGCCAGCATGAGAGCGGGAGAAGGAGATACGCAGTATTTT. The encoded protein is CASMRAGEGDTQYF.

The chain combines TRBV10-1 with TRBJ2-5; the D is unclear. The germline CDR1 and CDR2 sequences are WNHNN and SYGVQD (reference sequence). Trimming removed 3 bases from V and 5 bases from J, with 10 bases in between. The CDR3 consists of 13 residues. CDR3 bases: TGCGCCAGCAGTGATGGGTTTAGGGAGACCCAGTACTTC. The encoded protein is CASSDGFRETQYF.

The chain has TRBV5-1 and TRBJ2-5, with a weak D call TRBD1 (5 bases). This CDR3 is 14 amino acids long. V was pared by 1 base and J by 3 bases, with 10 bases between. The germline CDR1 and CDR2 sequences are SGHRS and YFSETQ. CDR3 DNA: TGCGCCAGCAGCTTGCTTCCAGGGAAAGAGACCCAGTACTTC. Translation: CASSLLPGKETQYF.

CDR3 coding DNA: TGCGCCAGCAGTGACAGACTCTCTGGAAACACCATATATTTT. Its translation: CASSDRLSGNTIYF. The chain couples TRBV5-1 to TRBJ1-3, with D perhaps matching TRBD1 (5 bases). Germline values: CDR1 SGHRS, CDR2 YFSETQ. Trimming took 5 bases from V and 0 from J, leaving 9 bases between them. This CDR3 is 14 amino acids long.

This chain connects TRBV7-9 to TRBJ2-1, with D possibly being TRBD1 (6 bases). Germline CDR1 is SEHNR and CDR2 is FQNEAQ (reference sequence). Trimming pared 5 bases from V and 6 bases from J, leaving 11 bases between. The CDR3 totals 13 residues. The CDR3 sequence: CASSAPQGNEQFF. Written as DNA, the CDR3 is TGTGCCAGCAGCGCACCACAGGGCAATGAGCAGTTCTTC.

The chain has TRBV27 and TRBJ2-7, with D perhaps matching TRBD1 (5 bases). CDR1 is MNHEY, CDR2 SMNVEV, per germline (reference sequence). The V gene lost 6 bases and the J gene lost 2 bases, with 5 bases spanning the gap. The CDR3 has 11 amino acids. The CDR3 DNA reads as TGTGCCAGCAGGGACACCTACGAGCAGTACTTC. Protein product: CASRDTYEQYF.

This rearrangement joins TRBV18 to TRBJ1-1; no definite D call. CDR1 and CDR2 from the germline V gene are KGHSH and LQKENI. The V end was cut by 1 base, the J end by 4 bases, with 10 bases between. This CDR3 region has 14 residues. The CDR3 protein is CASSPQGLGTEAFF. CDR3 coding DNA: TGTGCCAGCTCACCACAAGGGCTCGGCACTGAAGCTTTCTTT.

The chain has TRBV6-5 and TRBJ1-1, with 8 bases lining up with TRBD1. Looked up from germline, CDR1 is MNHEY and CDR2 is SVGAGI. The trim removed 4 bases at V and 2 bases at J, leaving 9 bases unmatched. The CDR3 spans 16 residues. This CDR3 is CASSSPGQAPNTEAFF. For the CDR3, the DNA is TGTGCCAGCAGTTCCCCGGGACAGGCTCCTAACACTGAAGCTTTCTTT.

This clone was seen once. The chain recombines TRBV18 with TRBJ2-1; 8 nucleotides align to TRBD2. The CDR3 sequence is 15 residues long. In germline, CDR1 is KGHSH, CDR2 LQKENI. With V trimmed by 4 bases and J by 6 bases, 8 bases remained unmatched. CDR3 loop: CASSQSPGLGNEQFF. The CDR3 DNA reads as TGTGCCAGCTCACAATCCCCGGGACTAGGCAATGAGCAGTTCTTC.

This clone was recorded a few times. V gene TRBV5-8 combines with J gene TRBJ1-2; no definite D call. CDR3 length equals 13 residues. Trimming pared 0 bases from V and 4 bases from J, leaving 7 bases between. Germline loops: CDR1 SGHTS, CDR2 YDEGEE. CDR3 protein: CASSLDFSYGYTF. As DNA, the CDR3 is TGTGCCAGCAGCTTGGATTTCAGCTATGGCTACACCTTC.

The chain uses TRBV4-2 and TRBJ2-3; D is unclear. CDR3 length: 12 amino acids. CDR1 is LGHNA, CDR2 YNFKEQ, per germline. V lost 0 bases, J lost 6 bases, and 4 bases lay in between. The CDR3 loop is CASSQEEDTQYF. As DNA, the CDR3 is TGTGCCAGCAGCCAAGAAGAGGATACGCAGTATTTT.

This clone has just one count. The chain has TRBV2 and TRBJ2-3, with D possibly matching TRBD1 (6 bases). Germline V CDR1 and CDR2: SNHLY, FYNNEI. Trimming pared 7 bases from V and 15 bases from J, leaving 17 bases between. The CDR3 runs to 11 residues. CDR3 DNA: TGTGCCAGCAAACTCGAAGGGACAATTTATTTT. Its protein product is CASKLEGTIYF.